A single sample gave rise to the 17 T cell receptor beta chains below, sequenced in a study of T cells in localized non-small cell lung cancer. Clones were sequenced by immunoSEQ multiplex PCR, and TCRdb holds only the in-frame ones, with some missing. Of some 37,000 clones listed, over 80% are singletons. The sample in question was peripheral blood, obtained before any cancer treatment. These receptors all come from a woman between 35 and 75 years old with stage I lung adenocarcinoma.

The rearrangement joins TRBV5-4 to TRBJ2-1; D remains unclear. Trimming took 0 bases from V and 0 from J, leaving 4 bases between them. The CDR3 contains 14 residues. Germline values: CDR1 SGHNT, CDR2 YYREEE (reference sequence). The CDR3 nucleotides are TGTGCCAGCAGCTTGGGGGGCTCCTACAATGAGCAGTTCTTC. Residues: CASSLGGSYNEQFF. Together with reference TRBV5-4 and TRBJ2-1, the CDR3 gives the full variable domain: ETGVTQSPTHLIKTRGQQVTLRCSSQSGHNTVSWYQQALGQGPQFIFQYYREEENGRGNFPPRFSGLQFPNYSSELNVNALELDDSALYLCASSLGGSYNEQFFGPGTRLTVL.

The J gene is TRBJ1-1, the V gene TRBV6-5; TRBD1 might be the D (6 bases). Germline V CDR1 and CDR2: MNHEY, SVGAGI. The V gene lost 2 bases and the J gene lost 8 bases, with 15 bases spanning the gap. This CDR3 is built from 14 residues. The CDR3 region is CASSYKQGRREAFF. DNA of the CDR3: TGTGCCAGCAGTTACAAGCAGGGGAGAAGGGAAGCTTTCTTT.

The rearrangement uses TRBV15 and TRBJ1-2, with D maybe TRBD1 (5 bases). Trimming shortened V by 0 bases and J by 6 bases, and 17 bases separated the two germline ends. The CDR3 covers 16 residues. Germline V lookup: CDR1 LNHNV, CDR2 YYDKDF (reference sequence). Here the CDR3 reads CATSRDRSGTRDGYTF. The CDR3 DNA follows: TGTGCCACCAGCAGAGATAGGTCAGGGACTAGGGATGGCTACACCTTC.

This clone was counted a single time. The chain combines TRBV28 with TRBJ1-5; TRBD1 aligns across 7 bases. This CDR3 is built from 15 residues. The J segment lost 3 bases and the V segment lost 10 bases, leaving 12 bases of the junction unmatched. In germline, CDR1 is MDHEN, CDR2 SYDVKM. CDR3 region: CATRRGGTDNQPQHF. The CDR3 bases are TGTGCCACCAGAAGGGGCGGGACAGACAATCAGCCCCAGCATTTT.

This sequence joins TRBV27 and TRBJ2-7; a possible D gene is TRBD2 (6 bases). Between the trimmed V and J ends, which lost 5 bases and 2 bases, there was a span of 10 bases. CDR3 length: 13 amino acids. Looked up from germline, CDR1 is MNHEY and CDR2 is SMNVEV (reference sequence). CDR3 DNA: TGTGCCAGCAGTACGGGAGAGGCCTACGAGCAGTACTTC. As protein: CASSTGEAYEQYF.

The chain links TRBV30 to TRBJ2-1, with 13 nucleotides matching TRBD2. Germline V gene sequence: CDR1 GTSNPN, CDR2 SVGIG (reference sequence). The CDR3 runs 15 residues. J gave up 14 bases and V 0 bases, and 10 bases lay outside the gene matches. CDR3 nucleotide sequence: TGTGCCTGGAGTGTCGGGACTAGCGGGAATTTTGCGGAGTTCTTC. As protein: CAWSVGTSGNFAEFF.

In this sample, this clone turned up a few times. The chain combines TRBV19 with TRBJ2-7; 9 nucleotides line up with TRBD1. The V segment lost 6 bases and the J segment 3 bases; nucleotides outside the gene matches: 6. Germline V gives CDR1 LNHDA, CDR2 SQIVND (reference sequence). The CDR3 runs to 14 residues. The CDR3 loop is CASSQWDRVYEQYF. The CDR3 coding sequence is TGTGCCAGTAGCCAATGGGACAGGGTCTACGAGCAGTACTTC.

The rearrangement links TRBV2 to TRBJ2-1; TRBD2 agrees at 12 bases. Trimming at V came to 2 bases and at J to 1 base, leaving 6 bases not matched to a gene. Germline CDR1 and CDR2: SNHLY and FYNNEI. The CDR3 extends over 18 amino acids. The DNA for the CDR3 is TGTGCCAGCAGTGAACTAGCGGGAGGGTTAGGGTCCTACAATGAGCAGTTCTTC. Translated, it gives CASSELAGGLGSYNEQFF. Using reference TRBV2 and TRBJ2-1 for the parts outside the CDR3, the full variable domain is EPEVTQTPSHQVTQMGQEVILRCVPISNHLYFYWYRQILGQKVEFLVSFYNNEISEKSEIFDDQFSVERPDGSNFTLKIRSTKLEDSAMYFCASSELAGGLGSYNEQFFGPGTRLTVL.

The genes are TRBV11-2 and TRBJ1-1; D gene unclear. The CDR3 sequence is 12 residues long. Germline V gene lookup returns CDR1 SGHAT and CDR2 FQNNGV. V was cut by 1 base and J by 8 bases, with 8 bases left in between. Here the CDR3 DNA reads TGTGCCAGCAGCTTAGGGTTAGGGGAAGCTTTCTTT. Translated, it gives CASSLGLGEAFF.

The chain links TRBV25-1 to TRBJ2-3; D is ambiguous. Trimming shortened V by 5 bases and J by 5 bases, and 5 bases separated the two germline ends. CDR1 MGHDK and CDR2 SYGVNS come from the germline V gene. The CDR3 has 11 residues. The DNA for the CDR3 is TGTGCCAGCAGTATGCAAGATACGCAGTATTTT. Residues: CASSMQDTQYF.

This chain links TRBV7-9 with TRBJ2-4; 9 bases match TRBD1. CDR3 length: 17 residues. Germline V CDR1 and CDR2: SEHNR, FQNEAQ (reference sequence). V lost 1 base to trimming and J lost 4 bases; unmatched junction nucleotides: 8. CDR3 in amino acids: CASSLGGAGTGKNIQYF. CDR3 sequence (DNA): TGTGCCAGCAGCTTAGGAGGCGCCGGGACAGGGAAAAACATTCAGTACTTC.

V and J are TRBV18 and TRBJ2-3; 7 nucleotides align to TRBD1. The junction had 7 bases not matched to a gene; V was cut back by 2 bases and J by 2 bases. The CDR3 is 16 residues long. Germline V gives CDR1 KGHSH, CDR2 LQKENI. CDR3 sequence reads: CASSPESGGYTDTQYF. The CDR3 nucleotides read TGTGCCAGCTCACCAGAGTCAGGGGGATACACAGATACGCAGTATTTT.

This clone came up once. An end of the junction does not agree with germline; a read error may underlie this. The rearrangement joins TRBV7-7 to TRBJ2-1, with a tentative D call TRBD1 (7 bases). This CDR3 has 16 amino acids. The germline gives CDR1 SSHAT, CDR2 FNYEAQ (reference sequence). The CDR3 nucleotides read TGTGCTAGCAGCCCTGCTCGCGGGACAGACTACAATGAGCAGTTCTTC. This translates into CASSPARGTDYNEQFF.

The chain links TRBV27 to TRBJ1-5, with D uncertain. CDR1 is MNHEY and CDR2 is SMNVEV in the germline V gene (reference sequence). Trimming shortened V by 6 bases and J by 0 bases, and 9 bases separated the two germline ends. The CDR3 extends over 14 amino acids. CDR3 amino acids: CASRPGYSNQPQHF. As DNA, the CDR3 is TGTGCCAGCAGGCCCGGTTATAGCAATCAGCCCCAGCATTTT.

The chain is built from TRBV12-5 and TRBJ1-5; D gene uncertain. V gave up 5 bases and J gave up 4 bases, with 18 bases separating them. The CDR3 has 16 amino acids. Germline V gene sequence: CDR1 LGHNT, CDR2 FRNRAP. CDR3 nucleotides: TGTGCTAGTGGTGGGATTCGTTGGCAGCTTAATCAGCCCCAGCATTTT. Translation gives CASGGIRWQLNQPQHF.

The chain carries TRBV6-6 and TRBJ2-2; 7 bases are a match to TRBD1. The CDR3 has 15 residues. V lost 7 bases and J lost 4; bases outside the gene matches: 9. Germline-derived CDR1 and CDR2 are MNHNY and SVGAGI (reference sequence). The DNA for the CDR3 is TGTGCCAGCACCCTGACAGGGTGGGGCACCGGGGAGCTGTTTTTT. This gives the protein CASTLTGWGTGELFF.

The rearrangement joins TRBV2 to TRBJ2-3; possible D gene TRBD1, 6 bases. Germline V gene data show CDR1 as SNHLY and CDR2 as FYNNEI. V was cut by 6 bases and J by 0 bases, with 19 bases left in between. This CDR3 comprises 17 residues. This chain's CDR3 is CASRTKLGQPSTDTQYF. The CDR3 DNA follows: TGTGCCAGCAGAACCAAATTAGGACAGCCCAGCACAGATACGCAGTATTTT.